This TCR beta chain is from a study of regulatory T cells in long-lasting Graves disease. Time point: persistent/refractory GD, antithyroid drugs over 5 years with positive TRAb. Making the TCR library involved RNA that had been extracted from PBMCs. The study's findings and limits: It was possible that the small sample size reduced accuracy.

On this clonotype itself: Its antigen is not known.

This CDR3 comprises 16 residues. Germline CDR1 is MDHEN and CDR2 is SYDVKM. With 5 bases removed from V and 0 bases from J, the gap between germline ends came to 15 bases. The TCR beta library used iRepertoire HTBI primers with Arm-PCR amplification of CDR3. TCRdb re-analysed the multiplex PCR reads in MiXCR, keeping a single row per CDR3 protein. The table has approximately 400,000 distinct CDR3 sequences, less than 25% seen once. This clonotype was sampled from a female donor with Graves disease. The V call is TRBV28, the J call TRBJ2-3; a weak D match, TRBD2 (6 bases). The source was peripheral blood mononuclear cells (PBMCs), collected when the disease was refractory, from a patient treated with antithyroid drugs. The CDR3, as DNA: TGTGCCAGCAGTACACCTAGCGTACCTAGCACAGATACGCAGTATTTT. Its protein product is CASSTPSVPSTDTQYF. Combining the CDR3 with reference TRBV28 and TRBJ2-3 gives the whole variable domain DVKVTQSSRYLVKRTGEKVFLECVQDMDHENMFWYRQDPGLGLRLIYFSYDVKMKEKGDIPEGYSVSREKKERFSLILESASTNQTSMYLCASSTPSVPSTDTQYFGPGTRLTVL.